These T cell receptor beta chains were read from a single sample in a study of T-cell memory formation after mild COVID-19. TCRdb fed the 5' RACE reads into MiXCR, producing one record per CDR3 protein. In the table there are about 610,000 distinct CDR3 sequences, 15% to 20% of which are singletons. Sequencing used PBMCs or a T cell subset sorted from them (not recorded which). The origin of the receptors is an adult woman who had mild COVID-19 (a few samples of this study predate the infection). Cell type and time point are not known. Both conserved end residues are part of each CDR3. Each record gives: V gene, D gene, clone size, J gene, CDR3 protein, CDR3 DNA. The D gene is left open where the match is weak. Only part of the rows carry a size: once, few, many, or a class if the clone is expanded.

TRBV7-3	-	many	TRBJ2-3	CASSTQEMRTPTDTQYF	TGTGCCAGCAGCACTCAGGAAATGAGGACCCCCACAGATACGCAGTATTTT
TRBV3-1	-	-	TRBJ2-7	CASSPPGLQDEQYF	TGTGCCAGCAGCCCACCGGGACTCCAGGACGAGCAGTACTTC
TRBV3-1	TRBD1	few	TRBJ1-2	CASSRSDRVQDGYTF	TGTGCCAGCAGCCGATCGGACAGGGTACAGGACGGCTACACCTTC
TRBV18	-	-	TRBJ1-4	CASSRGKARNEKLFF	TGTGCCAGCTCACGGGGAAAGGCCCGTAATGAAAAACTGTTTTTT
TRBV7-2	TRBD1	-	TRBJ1-4	CASSPTGGDVGEKLFF	TGTGCCAGCAGCCCGACAGGGGGCGACGTGGGTGAAAAACTGTTTTTT
TRBV3-1	-	-	TRBJ2-1	CASSQELLSGRSSYNEQFF	TGTGCCAGCAGCCAAGAGCTCCTAAGCGGGCGAAGCTCCTACAATGAGCAGTTCTTC
TRBV7-8	-	-	TRBJ2-7	CASSPGPYYEQYF	TGTGCCAGCAGCCCCGGACCGTACTACGAGCAGTACTTC
TRBV5-1	TRBD1	-	TRBJ1-2	CASSLETGYGYTF	TGCGCCAGCAGCTTGGAGACAGGGTATGGCTACACCTTC
TRBV4-1	-	-	TRBJ2-7	CASSQVPGPDGGEQYF	TGCGCCAGCAGCCAAGTTCCCGGGCCCGATGGCGGCGAGCAGTACTTC
TRBV19	-	-	TRBJ2-5	CASSILIQETQYF	TGTGCCAGTAGTATTTTGATCCAAGAGACCCAGTACTTC
TRBV29-1	-	-	TRBJ1-5	CSVPFGQPQHF	TGCAGCGTTCCATTCGGTCAGCCCCAGCATTTT
TRBV4-1	-	-	TRBJ1-1	CASSQPQGPNTEAFF	TGCGCCAGCAGCCAACCCCAGGGGCCGAACACTGAAGCTTTCTTT
TRBV19	-	-	TRBJ1-2	CASSEESGHYF	TGTGCCAGTAGTGAAGAGTCGGGCCATTACTTC
TRBV7-2	-	many	TRBJ2-6	CASSPGSGGANVLTF	TGTGCCAGCAGCCCAGGAAGTGGTGGGGCCAACGTCCTGACTTTC
TRBV18	-	few	TRBJ2-7	CASGTPSYEQYF	TGTGCCAGTGGGACACCTTCCTACGAGCAGTACTTC
TRBV29-1	-	few	TRBJ1-2	CSVVGTPGGYTF	TGCAGCGTTGTAGGAACGCCGGGGGGCTACACCTTC
TRBV20-1	TRBD2	-	TRBJ2-3	CSRGRGDTQYF	TGCAGCCGTGGGCGGGGGGATACGCAGTATTTT
TRBV7-2	-	few	TRBJ2-7	CASSPRDFYEQYF	TGTGCCAGCAGCCCACGGGACTTCTACGAGCAGTACTTC
TRBV7-8	TRBD2	few	TRBJ2-3	CASSPSQRGTDTQYF	TGTGCCAGCAGCCCTAGCCAGCGGGGGACAGATACGCAGTATTTT
TRBV6-2/TRBV6-3	-	few	TRBJ2-7	CASHYERSSYEQYF	TGTGCCAGCCACTATGAGCGGAGCTCCTACGAGCAGTACTTC
TRBV12-3/TRBV12-4	-	-	TRBJ2-2	CASSSISYTTGELFF	TGTGCCAGCAGTTCCATCTCATACACCACCGGGGAGCTGTTTTTT
TRBV25-1	-	-	TRBJ2-3	CASRGRGLSTDTQYF	TGTGCCAGCAGGGGGCGGGGTCTTAGCACAGATACGCAGTATTTT